The 12 T cell receptor beta chains in this list originate from one sample, sequenced in a study of blood T cell repertoires in COVID-19. The data were produced by immunoSEQ multiplex PCR, yet TCRdb's version contains in-frame clones alone and is incomplete. Of approximately 200,000 clones in the sample, more than 70% were seen once. Sequenced: PBMCs or T cells enriched from blood (not recorded which). These receptors came from a woman aged 25 to 39 who had recovered from COVID-19.

The V and J genes are TRBV9 and TRBJ2-3; D is unresolved. The CDR3 runs to 13 residues. Trimming took off 7 bases at V and 0 bases at J, with 9 bases between the two ends. In germline, CDR1 is SGDLS, CDR2 YYNGEE. The CDR3 loop is CASSVSSTDTQYF. The CDR3 DNA follows: TGTGCCAGCTCCGTATCTAGCACAGATACGCAGTATTTT.

V and J are TRBV28 and TRBJ2-7; 14 bases line up with TRBD2. The germline V gene has CDR1 MDHEN and CDR2 SYDVKM. The CDR3 runs to 21 residues. The V gene end was trimmed by 6 bases and the J gene end by 7 bases; junction bases not matched to a gene: 26. CDR3 amino acids: CASRYQTLFGLAGGPWGEQYF. The CDR3 bases are TGTGCCAGCAGATACCAAACTCTTTTCGGACTAGCGGGAGGACCGTGGGGGGAGCAGTACTTC. Full variable domain (remainder filled in from reference TRBV28 and TRBJ2-7): DVKVTQSSRYLVKRTGEKVFLECVQDMDHENMFWYRQDPGLGLRLIYFSYDVKMKEKGDIPEGYSVSREKKERFSLILESASTNQTSMYLCASRYQTLFGLAGGPWGEQYFGPGTRLTVT.

The J gene is TRBJ2-1, the V gene TRBV19; 11 bases are shared with TRBD2. This CDR3 is built from 16 residues. Germline V gives CDR1 LNHDA, CDR2 SQIVND (reference sequence). The V gene end was trimmed by 1 base and the J gene end by 6 bases; junction bases not matched to a gene: 5. This CDR3 reads CASSIGTSGRGNEQFF. The CDR3 coding sequence is TGTGCCAGTAGTATAGGTACTAGCGGGAGAGGCAATGAGCAGTTCTTC. The full variable domain, in which reference TRBV19 and TRBJ2-1 provide the parts outside the CDR3, is DGGITQSPKYLFRKEGQNVTLSCEQNLNHDAMYWYRQDPGQGLRLIYYSQIVNDFQKGDIAEGYSVSREKKESFPLTVTSAQKNPTAFYLCASSIGTSGRGNEQFFGPGTRLTVL.

The rearrangement uses TRBV30 and TRBJ2-3; D possibly corresponds to TRBD1 (6 bases). This CDR3 region has 14 residues. Looked up from germline, CDR1 is GTSNPN and CDR2 is SVGIG (reference sequence). With 8 bases removed from V and 3 bases from J, the gap between germline ends came to 18 bases. The DNA for the CDR3 is TGTGCCGGCCGAACCAGGGGACCTACAGATACGCAGTATTTT. This gives the protein CAGRTRGPTDTQYF.

The chain employs TRBV27 and TRBJ1-2, with 8 bases that match TRBD1. CDR3 length equals 14 residues. Germline values: CDR1 MNHEY, CDR2 SMNVEV (reference sequence). Trimming cost V 3 bases and J 6 bases; bases outside gene matches: 6. The DNA for the CDR3 is TGTGCCAGCAGTTTTCAGGGGGCGCAGGATGGCTACACCTTC. This codes for CASSFQGAQDGYTF.

The V and J genes are TRBV27 and TRBJ2-1; 8 bases map to TRBD2. This CDR3 spans 16 amino acids. J lost 3 bases, V lost 7 bases, and 11 bases had no gene match. CDR1 and CDR2 from the germline V gene are MNHEY and SMNVEV (reference sequence). The CDR3 DNA is TGTGCCAGCAACCCCTCTAGCGGGCTATTCTACAATGAGCAGTTCTTC. Amino acid sequence: CASNPSSGLFYNEQFF.

This rearrangement joins TRBV4-2 to TRBJ2-3; the D is unclear. This CDR3 comprises 13 residues. The V end was cut by 1 base, the J end by 3 bases, with 5 bases between. Per germline, CDR1 LGHNA and CDR2 YNFKEQ. Here the CDR3 DNA reads TGTGCCAGCAGCCAAGTAGTTACAGATACGCAGTATTTT. As protein: CASSQVVTDTQYF.

A remark on this clone: Other DNA sequences from this sample encode an identical CDR3 as well. The V gene is TRBV27, the J gene TRBJ2-7, with D unclear. The CDR3 spans 12 residues. V was clipped by 6 bases and J by 1 base, with 7 bases between them. Germline CDR1 and CDR2: MNHEY and SMNVEV (reference sequence). CDR3 in DNA: TGTGCCAGCAGCCCCCCTTCCTACGAGCAGTACTTC. Its protein is CASSPPSYEQYF.

V is TRBV3-1 (or the pseudogene TRBV3-2) and J is TRBJ2-3; D not certain. Trimming removed 1 base at V and 2 bases at J, with 16 bases between. Germline CDR1 reads LGHDT; CDR2 reads YNNKEL (reference sequence). The CDR3 totals 17 residues. CDR3 region: CASSQATPLYLTDTQYF. CDR3 sequence (DNA): TGTGCCAGCAGCCAAGCTACTCCTCTTTACCTCACAGATACGCAGTATTTT.

CDR3 sequence (DNA): TGTGCCAGCAGCTTAGCATCAGTGGGGACAGGGGTCGGAAACACCATATATTTT. It codes for CASSLASVGTGVGNTIYF. The V and J genes are TRBV7-2 and TRBJ1-3; 10 bases line up with TRBD1. Germline V gives CDR1 SGHTA, CDR2 FQGNSA. Unmatched junction bases numbered 9, after V lost 0 bases and J lost 4 bases. The CDR3 loop spans 18 amino acids.

The chain carries TRBV5-1 and TRBJ2-5, with 7 bases lining up with TRBD1. The CDR3 is made up of 15 amino acids. CDR1 SGHRS and CDR2 YFSETQ come from the germline V gene. Trimming cost V 2 bases and J 1 base; bases outside gene matches: 5. The CDR3 region is CASSFSTGPQETQYF. The CDR3 bases are TGCGCCAGCAGCTTTTCGACAGGGCCCCAAGAGACCCAGTACTTC.

The chain has TRBV19 and TRBJ2-5; TRBD2 agrees at 12 bases. There are 16 residues in the CDR3. The germline CDR1 and CDR2 sequences are LNHDA and SQIVND (reference sequence). V was pared by 0 bases and J by 7 bases, with 6 bases of the junction left unmatched. The CDR3 region is CASSIDSSGRAGTQYF. DNA for the CDR3: TGTGCCAGTAGTATAGATTCTAGCGGGAGGGCCGGGACCCAGTACTTC.